These 25 T cell receptor beta chains originate from one sample sequenced in a study of persistence of HIV-infected CD4 T cells. The stimulus was an HIV-1 Gag 15-mer peptide pool, about 1 ug/peptide/mL. CD40L/CD69 double-negative CD45RO-high memory CD4+ T cells were collected. For these TCRs, the target antigens are not known. The immunoSEQ assay was version 4, run in survey mode. Profiling relied on immunoSEQ multiplex PCR, and the TCRdb table lists in-frame clones only, not all of them. Of tens of thousands of clones listed, more than 70% are singletons. The sample consisted of CD4+ T cells sorted from PBMCs after roughly 18-hour stimulation, taken from a patient who received antiretroviral therapy. The receptors were sampled from an adult man with HIV who was CMV-seropositive.

CDR3 in amino acids: CASSLTRGDQPQHF. CDR3 DNA sequence: TGTGCCAGCAGTTTGACGAGGGGTGATCAGCCCCAGCATTTT. V and J are TRBV6-5 and TRBJ1-5; D possibly corresponds to TRBD1 (5 bases). The CDR3 extends over 14 amino acids. Trimming removed 4 bases at V and 5 bases at J, with 12 bases between. Germline loops: CDR1 MNHEY, CDR2 SVGAGI.

Here the CDR3 reads CASSLEADSYGYTF. The CDR3, as DNA: TGTGCCAGCAGCTTGGAGGCGGATTCGTATGGCTACACCTTC. The chain uses TRBV5-5 and TRBJ1-2; D remains unclear. CDR1 and CDR2 from the germline V gene are SGHKS and YYEKEE (reference sequence). The CDR3 is 14 amino acids. The V gene lost 0 bases and the J gene lost 5 bases, with 11 bases spanning the gap.

The J gene is TRBJ2-3, the V gene TRBV4-2; TRBD2 is a possible D gene (7 bases). The V end lost 0 bases, the J end lost 4 bases, and 14 bases lay between the germline ends. The germline gives CDR1 LGHNA, CDR2 YNFKEQ. This CDR3 region has 16 residues. The CDR3 loop is CASSQDRRGAADTQYF. In DNA form, the CDR3 reads TGTGCCAGCAGCCAAGATCGTCGGGGGGCCGCAGATACGCAGTATTTT.

DNA for the CDR3: TGCAGCGTTCGACAGGGCTCAAATTCACCCCTCCACTTT. Translation gives CSVRQGSNSPLHF. The chain combines TRBV29-1 with TRBJ1-6; 7 nucleotides align to TRBD1. Germline V gene sequence: CDR1 SQVTM, CDR2 ANQGSEA. J gave up 7 bases and V 5 bases, and 5 bases lay outside the gene matches. This CDR3 region has 13 residues.

The chain recombines TRBV10-2 with TRBJ1-4; perhaps TRBD1 as D (6 bases). Trimming shortened V by 3 bases and J by 7 bases, and 15 bases separated the two germline ends. Germline V CDR1 and CDR2: WSHSY, SAAADI. The CDR3 is 15 amino acids. The CDR3 loop reads CASSESVTGFEKLFF. The DNA of the CDR3 is TGCGCCAGCAGTGAAAGTGTGACAGGATTTGAAAAACTGTTTTTT.

This sequence joins TRBV5-4 and TRBJ2-2; no firm D call. The CDR3 is made up of 15 amino acids. V was clipped by 8 bases and J by 1 base, with 15 bases between them. Germline CDR1 is SGHNT and CDR2 is YYREEE (reference sequence). The DNA for the CDR3 is TGTGCCAGTTCATTAGGGTCACTGAACACCGGGGAGCTGTTTTTT. Amino acids: CASSLGSLNTGELFF.

This clone appeared a few times. The CDR3 reads CASSLPTGGEQYF. The CDR3 coding sequence is TGTGCCAGCAGCTTGCCGACGGGCGGCGAGCAGTACTTC. The chain uses TRBV5-4 and TRBJ2-7, with D unresolved. The germline V gene encodes CDR1 SGHNT and CDR2 YYREEE (reference sequence). The CDR3 totals 13 residues. The V end was cut by 1 base, the J end by 6 bases, with 11 bases between. Based on the CDR3 plus reference TRBV5-4 and TRBJ2-7, the full variable domain is ETGVTQSPTHLIKTRGQQVTLRCSSQSGHNTVSWYQQALGQGPQFIFQYYREEENGRGNFPPRFSGLQFPNYSSELNVNALELDDSALYLCASSLPTGGEQYFGPGTRLTVT.

In its sample, this clone was seen a few times. V and J are TRBV5-4 and TRBJ1-1; D gene unclear. The V end lost 0 bases, the J end lost 5 bases, and 14 bases lay between the germline ends. The CDR3 spans 15 residues. In germline, CDR1 is SGHNT, CDR2 YYREEE (reference sequence). The CDR3 nucleotides are TGTGCCAGCAGCTTGGTTCAGTCCGGTGGTACTGAAGCTTTCTTT. This sequence encodes CASSLVQSGGTEAFF.

V usage is TRBV6-6 and J usage is TRBJ1-2; perhaps TRBD1 as D (5 bases). In germline, CDR1 is MNHNY, CDR2 SVGAGI (reference sequence). CDR3 length: 13 residues. The V gene lost 2 bases and the J gene lost 8 bases, with 12 bases spanning the gap. The CDR3 reads CASSYEGRGGYTF. CDR3 nucleotides: TGTGCCAGCAGTTACGAGGGGCGCGGGGGCTACACCTTC.

This clone is medium-sized (0.01 to 0.1%). The chain has TRBV7-3 and TRBJ1-1; possibly TRBD1 for D (6 bases). In germline, CDR1 is SGHTA, CDR2 FQGTGA. Trimming left V 4 bases short and J 5 bases short, with 11 bases between. This CDR3 contains 13 residues. The CDR3 nucleotides read TGTGCCAGCAGCTCGCACAGGGAAACTGAAGCTTTCTTT. This translates into CASSSHRETEAFF.

This clone appeared a few times. The gene calls are TRBV6-6 and TRBJ2-1, with unresolved D. This CDR3 is built from 11 residues. The germline gives CDR1 MNHNY, CDR2 SVGAGI (reference sequence). V dropped 5 bases and J dropped 3 bases, with 2 bases sitting between them. CDR3 nucleotide sequence: TGTGCCAGCAGTATCTACAATGAGCAGTTCTTC. This codes for CASSIYNEQFF.

The chain joins TRBV5-1 to TRBJ2-3, with a weak D call TRBD2 (5 bases). This CDR3 region has 15 residues. Germline V CDR1 and CDR2: SGHRS, YFSETQ. Trimming took 5 bases from V and 0 from J, leaving 13 bases between them. CDR3 amino acids: CASSSSLTSTDTQYF. The CDR3 region has the DNA TGCGCCAGCAGTTCTAGCCTTACTAGCACAGATACGCAGTATTTT.

This chain uses TRBV29-1 with TRBJ1-1; tentative D call: TRBD1 (6 bases). There are 14 residues in the CDR3. Per germline, CDR1 SQVTM and CDR2 ANQGSEA. V was pared by 7 bases and J by 1 base, with 16 bases between. The CDR3 sequence is CSGGGGLGNTEAFF. The CDR3 bases are TGCAGCGGAGGAGGGGGACTTGGGAACACTGAAGCTTTCTTT.

The genes are TRBV5-1 and TRBJ2-5; possible D gene TRBD2, 5 bases. Germline V gene sequence: CDR1 SGHRS, CDR2 YFSETQ. This CDR3 spans 14 amino acids. Trimming pared 0 bases from V and 5 bases from J, leaving 11 bases between. The CDR3 loop is CASSLAVRRETQYF. CDR3 nucleotides: TGCGCCAGCAGCTTGGCGGTCCGGAGGGAGACCCAGTACTTC.

The rearrangement joins TRBV10-3 to TRBJ2-7; 9 bases fit TRBD1. This CDR3 has 13 residues. CDR1 and CDR2 (germline): ENHRY, SYGVKD. The V segment lost 8 bases and the J segment 4 bases; nucleotides outside the gene matches: 6. Written as DNA, the CDR3 is TGTGCCATCGCGAGACAGGGGGATTACGAGCAGTACTTC. Protein sequence: CAIARQGDYEQYF.

The V call is TRBV7-8, the J call TRBJ2-7; D gene uncertain. Germline assignment: CDR1 SGHVS and CDR2 FQNEAQ. The CDR3 consists of 12 residues. The V end was cut by 5 bases, the J end by 6 bases, with 11 bases between. The CDR3 coding sequence is TGTGCCAGCAGCCCGACCTCCCTCGAGCAGTACTTC. Residues: CASSPTSLEQYF.

The sample holds a few counts of this clone. In nucleotides, the CDR3 is TGTGCCAGCAGCTTAGGTCTGGCAGGGCCAAAGAATCAGCCCCAGCATTTT. It yields the protein CASSLGLAGPKNQPQHF. The rearrangement uses TRBV7-8 and TRBJ1-5; D perhaps matches TRBD1 (5 bases). The V gene lost 1 base and the J gene lost 4 bases, with 17 bases spanning the gap. This CDR3 region has 17 residues. In germline, CDR1 is SGHVS, CDR2 FQNEAQ.

This clone was observed once. The chain recombines TRBV18 with TRBJ2-7; 7 bases agree with TRBD2. The CDR3 length is 15 residues. From germline, CDR1 is KGHSH and CDR2 LQKENI. Trimming took 2 bases from V and 1 from J; bases not matched to a gene: 5. The CDR3 DNA reads as TGTGCCAGCTCACCAGGGAGGGACCGGTCCTACGAGCAGTACTTC. It translates to CASSPGRDRSYEQYF.

This clone was picked up a small number of times. This rearrangement joins TRBV28 to TRBJ1-5; tentatively, D is TRBD1 (5 bases). The V gene's germline CDR1 is MDHEN and CDR2 SYDVKM. This CDR3 has 15 amino acids. The germline V and J ends were trimmed by 6 bases and 4 bases, with 16 bases remaining between them. The CDR3 reads CASRIDSPPNQPQHF. CDR3 nucleotides: TGTGCCAGCAGGATAGACAGCCCCCCTAATCAGCCCCAGCATTTT.

The rearrangement joins TRBV18 to TRBJ1-2; no reliable D call. The germline CDR1 and CDR2 sequences are KGHSH and LQKENI. The CDR3 is 15 amino acids. The V end was cut by 3 bases, the J end by 3 bases, with 14 bases between. This chain's CDR3 is CASSPEGGRDYGYTF. Written as DNA, the CDR3 is TGTGCCAGCTCACCGGAGGGTGGCCGAGACTATGGCTACACCTTC. Filled out from reference TRBV18 and TRBJ1-2, the complete variable domain reads NAGVMQNPRHLVRRRGQEARLRCSPMKGHSHVYWYRQLPEEGLKFMVYLQKENIIDESGMPKERFSAEFPKEGPSILRIQQVVRGDSAAYFCASSPEGGRDYGYTFGSGTRLTVV.

The CDR3 spells CASSLEGQGNYGYTF. The CDR3 DNA sequence: TGTGCCAGCAGCTTAGAAGGACAGGGTAACTATGGCTACACCTTC. The chain carries TRBV7-6 and TRBJ1-2, with 8 bases fitting TRBD1. Germline V gives CDR1 SGHVS, CDR2 FNYEAQ. This CDR3 is built from 15 residues. Trimming removed 1 base from V and 1 base from J; junction bases left unmatched: 2.

The chain carries TRBV28 and TRBJ1-1; 8 bases align to TRBD1. The trim removed 7 bases at V and 1 base at J, leaving 11 bases unmatched. This CDR3 is built from 16 residues. CDR1 MDHEN and CDR2 SYDVKM come from the germline V gene. CDR3 amino acids: CASNPSGQGWNTEAFF. In nucleotides, the CDR3 is TGTGCCAGCAACCCAAGTGGACAGGGATGGAACACTGAAGCTTTCTTT.

This clone occurred once. This chain connects TRBV10-2 to TRBJ1-3; D gene unclear. CDR3 length: 13 residues. V was clipped by 5 bases and J by 1 base, with 6 bases between them. Germline CDR1 and CDR2: WSHSY and SAAADI. CDR3 region: CASSLDSGNTIYF. As DNA, the CDR3 is TGCGCCAGCAGTTTGGATTCTGGAAACACCATATATTTT.

This clone was found a few times. The chain joins TRBV9 to TRBJ2-1, with a possible D match to TRBD2 (7 bases). V dropped 5 bases and J dropped 10 bases, with 16 bases sitting between them. The CDR3 consists of 13 residues. Germline CDR1 is SGDLS and CDR2 is YYNGEE. In DNA, the CDR3 is TGTGCCAGCAGTGGTGGGGGGGCCTCCGAGCAGTTCTTC. The encoded protein is CASSGGGASEQFF.

The V and J genes are TRBV6-5 and TRBJ1-2; 7 bases match TRBD1. CDR3 size: 13 residues. The trim removed 2 bases at V and 8 bases at J, leaving 5 bases unmatched. Per the germline V gene, CDR1 is MNHEY and CDR2 is SVGAGI. The CDR3 loop reads CASSYGTGVGYTF. In nucleotides, the CDR3 is TGTGCCAGCAGTTACGGTACAGGGGTAGGCTACACCTTC.